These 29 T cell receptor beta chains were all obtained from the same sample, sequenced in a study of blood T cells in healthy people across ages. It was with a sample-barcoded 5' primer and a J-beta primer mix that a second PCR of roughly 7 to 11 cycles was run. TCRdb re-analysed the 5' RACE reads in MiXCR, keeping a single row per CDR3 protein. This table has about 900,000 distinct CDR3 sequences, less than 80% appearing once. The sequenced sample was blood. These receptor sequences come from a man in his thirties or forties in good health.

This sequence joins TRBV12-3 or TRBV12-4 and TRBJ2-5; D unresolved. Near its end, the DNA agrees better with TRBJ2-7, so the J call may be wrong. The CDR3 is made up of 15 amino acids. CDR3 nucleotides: TGTGCCAGCAGTTCAGATCCACCACTCAGTTACGAGCAGTACTTC. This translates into CASSSDPPLSYEQYF.

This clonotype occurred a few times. As DNA, the CDR3 is TGTGCCAGCAGCTTAGTCGGGCCCGACGCCTTAGCACCAGATACGCAGTATTTT. Residues: CASSLVGPDALAPDTQYF. The V gene is TRBV7-9, the J gene TRBJ2-3; no firm D call. Trimming removed 1 base at V and 4 bases at J, with 21 bases between. The CDR3 contains 18 residues. Germline V gene data show CDR1 as SEHNR and CDR2 as FQNEAQ (reference sequence).

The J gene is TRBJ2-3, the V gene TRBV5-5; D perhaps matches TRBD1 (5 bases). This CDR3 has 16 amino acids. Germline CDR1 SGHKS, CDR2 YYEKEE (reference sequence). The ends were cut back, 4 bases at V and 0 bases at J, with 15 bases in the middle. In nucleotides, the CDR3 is TGTGCCAGCAGCATCCCGACAGCAGATAGCACAGATACGCAGTATTTT. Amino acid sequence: CASSIPTADSTDTQYF.

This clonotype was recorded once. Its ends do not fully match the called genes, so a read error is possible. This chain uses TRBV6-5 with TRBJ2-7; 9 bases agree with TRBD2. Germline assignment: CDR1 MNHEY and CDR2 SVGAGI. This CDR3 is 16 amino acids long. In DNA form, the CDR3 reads TGTGCCAGCAGTTACTCCCGGCTAGCGGGGACCTACGGGCAGTACTTC. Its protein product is CASSYSRLAGTYGQYF.

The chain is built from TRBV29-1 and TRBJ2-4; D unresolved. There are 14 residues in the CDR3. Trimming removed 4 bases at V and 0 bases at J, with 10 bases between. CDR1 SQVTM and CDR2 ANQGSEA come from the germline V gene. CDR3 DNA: TGCAGCGTTGGGCATCAACTAGCCAAAAACATTCAGTACTTC. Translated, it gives CSVGHQLAKNIQYF.

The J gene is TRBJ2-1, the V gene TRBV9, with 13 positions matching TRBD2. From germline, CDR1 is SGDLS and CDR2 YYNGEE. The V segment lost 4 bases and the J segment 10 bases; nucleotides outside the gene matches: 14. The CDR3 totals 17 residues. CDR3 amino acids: CASSPLRLAGGTYEQFF. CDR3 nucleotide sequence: TGTGCCAGCAGCCCCCTGCGACTAGCGGGGGGCACCTACGAGCAGTTCTTC.

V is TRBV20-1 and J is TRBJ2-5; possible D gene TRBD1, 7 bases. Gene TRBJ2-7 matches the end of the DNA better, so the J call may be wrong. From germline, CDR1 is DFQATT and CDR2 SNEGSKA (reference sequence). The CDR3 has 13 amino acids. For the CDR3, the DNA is TGCAGTGCTGGAGGGACAGCCGTCTACGAGCAGTACTTC. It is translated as CSAGGTAVYEQYF.

The CDR3 spells CASSLTSAASDFAGGEQFF. CDR3 sequence (DNA): TGTGCCAGCAGCTTAACGTCGGCGGCTAGCGACTTCGCCGGGGGTGAGCAGTTCTTC. The genes are TRBV7-3 and TRBJ2-1, with D possibly matching TRBD2 (6 bases). The CDR3 is made up of 19 amino acids. The germline CDR1 and CDR2 sequences are SGHTA and FQGTGA. Trimming shortened V by 0 bases and J by 9 bases, and 27 bases separated the two germline ends.

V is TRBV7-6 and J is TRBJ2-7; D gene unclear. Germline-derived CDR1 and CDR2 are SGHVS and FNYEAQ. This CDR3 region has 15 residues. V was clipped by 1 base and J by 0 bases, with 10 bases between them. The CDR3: CASSLGPESSYEQYF. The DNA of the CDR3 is TGTGCCAGCAGCTTAGGACCAGAGAGCTCCTACGAGCAGTACTTC.

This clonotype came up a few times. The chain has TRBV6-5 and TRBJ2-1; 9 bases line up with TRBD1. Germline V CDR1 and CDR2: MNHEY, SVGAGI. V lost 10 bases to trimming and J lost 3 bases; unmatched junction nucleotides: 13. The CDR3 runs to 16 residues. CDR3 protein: CATLGTGTGSYNEQFF. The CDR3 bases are TGTGCCACCCTTGGCACCGGGACAGGGAGCTACAATGAGCAGTTCTTC.

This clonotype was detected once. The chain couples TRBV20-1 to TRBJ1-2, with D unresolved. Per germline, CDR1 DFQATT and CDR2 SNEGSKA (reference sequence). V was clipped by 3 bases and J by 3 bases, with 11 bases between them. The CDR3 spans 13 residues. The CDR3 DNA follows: TGCAGTGCTAGTGGGAGAGAGGACTATGGCTACACCTTC. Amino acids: CSASGREDYGYTF.

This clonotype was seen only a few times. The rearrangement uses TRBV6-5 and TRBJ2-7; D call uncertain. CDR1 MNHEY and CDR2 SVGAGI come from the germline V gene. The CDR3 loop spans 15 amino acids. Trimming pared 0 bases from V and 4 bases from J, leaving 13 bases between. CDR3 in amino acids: CASSYSVGPVYEQYF. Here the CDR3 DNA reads TGTGCCAGCAGTTACTCGGTCGGCCCTGTGTACGAGCAGTACTTC.

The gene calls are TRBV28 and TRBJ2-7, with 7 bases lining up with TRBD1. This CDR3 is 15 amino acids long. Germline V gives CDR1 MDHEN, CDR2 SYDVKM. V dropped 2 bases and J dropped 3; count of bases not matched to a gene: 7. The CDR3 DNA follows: TGTGCCAGCAGTTTAGGCTCGACAGGGAACTACGAGCAGTACTTC. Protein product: CASSLGSTGNYEQYF.

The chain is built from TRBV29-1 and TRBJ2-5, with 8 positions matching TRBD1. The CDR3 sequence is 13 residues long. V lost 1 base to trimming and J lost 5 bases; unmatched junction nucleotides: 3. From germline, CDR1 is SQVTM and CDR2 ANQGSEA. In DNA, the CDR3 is TGCAGCGTTGAAGGGACAGGGTCGGAGACCCAGTACTTC. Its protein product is CSVEGTGSETQYF.

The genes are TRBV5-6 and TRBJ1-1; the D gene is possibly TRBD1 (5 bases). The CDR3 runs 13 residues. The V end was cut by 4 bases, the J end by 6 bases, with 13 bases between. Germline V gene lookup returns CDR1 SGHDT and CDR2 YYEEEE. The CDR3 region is CASSQDSNAEAFF. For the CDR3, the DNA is TGTGCCAGCAGCCAAGACAGTAACGCTGAAGCTTTCTTT.

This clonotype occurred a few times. CDR3 loop: CASSLRDGPFNEQFF. The CDR3 DNA reads as TGTGCCAGCAGCTTAAGGGACGGACCCTTCAATGAGCAGTTCTTC. The V gene is TRBV7-8, the J gene TRBJ2-1; TRBD1 or TRBD2 may be the D gene (5 bases each). Trimming shortened V by 2 bases and J by 6 bases, and 14 bases separated the two germline ends. The CDR3 extends over 15 amino acids. Per germline, CDR1 SGHVS and CDR2 FQNEAQ.

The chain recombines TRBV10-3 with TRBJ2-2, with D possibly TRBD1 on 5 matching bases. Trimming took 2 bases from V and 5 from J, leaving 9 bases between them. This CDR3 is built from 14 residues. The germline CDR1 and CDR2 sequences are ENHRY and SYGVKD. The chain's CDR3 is CAISEIQVTGELFF. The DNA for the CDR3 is TGTGCCATCAGTGAGATACAGGTGACCGGGGAGCTGTTTTTT.

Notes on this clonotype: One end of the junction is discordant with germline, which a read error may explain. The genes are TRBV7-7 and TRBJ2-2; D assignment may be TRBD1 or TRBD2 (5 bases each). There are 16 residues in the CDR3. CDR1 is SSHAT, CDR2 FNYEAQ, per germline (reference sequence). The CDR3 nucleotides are TGTGCTAGCAGTTCCTTATCGGGGCCGGACACCGGGGAGCTGTTTTTT. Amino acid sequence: CASSSLSGPDTGELFF.

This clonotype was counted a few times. The CDR3 DNA is TGCAGTGCCTCGACACCATCCGCTTACAATGAGCAGTTCTTC. This translates into CSASTPSAYNEQFF. The genes are TRBV20-1 and TRBJ2-1, with D uncertain. Germline V lookup: CDR1 DFQATT, CDR2 SNEGSKA (reference sequence). The CDR3 is 14 amino acids. V gave up 6 bases and J gave up 4 bases, with 16 bases separating them.

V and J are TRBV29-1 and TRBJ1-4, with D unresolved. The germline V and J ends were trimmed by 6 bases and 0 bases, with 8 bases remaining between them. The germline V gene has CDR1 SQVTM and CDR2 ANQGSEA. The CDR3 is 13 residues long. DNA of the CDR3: TGCAGCGTGAACGGTGCAACTAATGAAAAACTGTTTTTT. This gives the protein CSVNGATNEKLFF.

CDR3 sequence (DNA): TGCAGTGCTACAAGCCGGTTAGGAGGAGAGACCCAGTACTTC. Its protein product is CSATSRLGGETQYF. The genes are TRBV20-1 and TRBJ2-5; perhaps TRBD2 as D (5 bases). CDR3 size: 14 residues. Germline V gene lookup returns CDR1 DFQATT and CDR2 SNEGSKA (reference sequence). V was clipped by 4 bases and J by 4 bases, with 16 bases between them.

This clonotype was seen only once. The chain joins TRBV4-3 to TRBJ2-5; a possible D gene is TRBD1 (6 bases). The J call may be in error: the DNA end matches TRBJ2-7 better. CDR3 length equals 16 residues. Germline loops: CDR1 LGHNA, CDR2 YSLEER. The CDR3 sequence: CASSYKKETGSYEQYF. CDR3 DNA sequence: TGCGCCAGCAGTTACAAGAAAGAGACAGGTTCCTACGAGCAGTACTTC.

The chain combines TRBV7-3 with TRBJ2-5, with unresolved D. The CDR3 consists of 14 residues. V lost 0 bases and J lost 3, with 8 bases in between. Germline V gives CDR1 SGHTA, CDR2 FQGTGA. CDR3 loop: CASSLTREEETQYF. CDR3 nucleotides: TGTGCCAGCAGCTTAACTCGAGAGGAAGAGACCCAGTACTTC. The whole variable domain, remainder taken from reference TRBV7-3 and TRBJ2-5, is GAGVSQTPSNKVTEKGKYVELRCDPISGHTALYWYRQSLGQGPEFLIYFQGTGAADDSGLPNDRFFAVRPEGSVSTLKIQRTERGDSAVYLCASSLTREEETQYFGPGTRLLVL.

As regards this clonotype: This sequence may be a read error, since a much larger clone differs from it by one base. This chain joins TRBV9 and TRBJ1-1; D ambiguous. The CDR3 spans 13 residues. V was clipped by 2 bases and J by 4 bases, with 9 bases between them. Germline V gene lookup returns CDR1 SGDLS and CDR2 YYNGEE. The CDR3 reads CASSVGTVTEAFF. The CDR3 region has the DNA TGTGCCAGCAGCGTCGGAACCGTCACTGAAGCTTTCTTT.

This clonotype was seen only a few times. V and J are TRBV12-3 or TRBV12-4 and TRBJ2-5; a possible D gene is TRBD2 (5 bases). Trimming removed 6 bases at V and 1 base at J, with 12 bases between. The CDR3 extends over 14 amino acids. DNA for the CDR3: TGTGCCAGCAGCCCCGACGGGGTCCAAGAGACCCAGTACTTC. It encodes CASSPDGVQETQYF.

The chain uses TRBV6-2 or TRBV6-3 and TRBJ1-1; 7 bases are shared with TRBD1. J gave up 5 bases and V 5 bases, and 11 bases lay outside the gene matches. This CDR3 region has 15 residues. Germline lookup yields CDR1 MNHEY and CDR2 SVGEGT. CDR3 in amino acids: CASSPDRDELTEAFF. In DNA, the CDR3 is TGTGCCAGCAGTCCCGACAGGGACGAACTGACTGAAGCTTTCTTT.

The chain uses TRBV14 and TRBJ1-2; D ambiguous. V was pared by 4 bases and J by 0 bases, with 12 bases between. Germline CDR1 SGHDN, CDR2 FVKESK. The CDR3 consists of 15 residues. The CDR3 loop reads CASSPYRTSNYGYTF. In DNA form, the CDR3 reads TGTGCCAGCAGCCCATATCGGACGTCTAACTATGGCTACACCTTC.

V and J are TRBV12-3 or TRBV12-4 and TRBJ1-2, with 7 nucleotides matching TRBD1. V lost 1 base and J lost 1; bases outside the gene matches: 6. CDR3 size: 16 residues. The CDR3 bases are TGTGCCAGCAGTTTAGGAGGGGGCGCCGGTAACTATGGCTACACCTTC. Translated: CASSLGGGAGNYGYTF.

CDR3 protein: CASRPGTGKYEQYF. The CDR3 DNA reads as TGTGCCAGCAGGCCCGGGACAGGGAAGTACGAGCAGTACTTC. The chain links TRBV2 to TRBJ2-7; 9 bases line up with TRBD1. The ends lost 6 bases at V and 4 bases at J; junction bases unmatched: 7. CDR3 length: 14 amino acids. Germline V gene lookup returns CDR1 SNHLY and CDR2 FYNNEI.